Shown below are 18 T cell receptor beta chains from a single sample sequenced in a study of CD8 T cells in ankylosing spondylitis. For these receptors, no antigen is known. Study-level results: One TCR beta motif, made up of seven to nine highly homologous variants, appeared characteristic of ankylosing spondylitis blood.

TCRdb analysed the 5' RACE reads with MiXCR anew, one entry per CDR3 protein. The table records a few hundred thousand distinct CDR3 sequences, approximately 11% of them present only once. The material sequenced was blood, either unsorted or a sorted T cell fraction (not recorded which). These receptors came from a male donor with ankylosing spondylitis.

As DNA, the CDR3 is TGTGCCAGCAGCCAAGATGTGCGACTCACGGAGATCCATGAGCAGTTCTTC. It specifies CASSQDVRLTEIHEQFF. The chain recombines TRBV4-2 with TRBJ2-1, with D unresolved. Trimming cost V 0 bases and J 8 bases, with 20 bases left between them. CDR1 is LGHNA and CDR2 is YNFKEQ in the germline V gene. The CDR3 totals 17 residues.

V is TRBV7-8 and J is TRBJ2-3; 10 nucleotides align to TRBD2. The trim removed 4 bases at V and 1 base at J, leaving 8 bases unmatched. The CDR3 runs to 17 residues. Looked up from germline, CDR1 is SGHVS and CDR2 is FQNEAQ. The CDR3 DNA sequence: TGTGCCAGCAGCTGGTCTCTAGCGGGAGCCGGCACAGATACGCAGTATTTT. This encodes CASSWSLAGAGTDTQYF.

V gene TRBV12-3 or TRBV12-4 combines with J gene TRBJ1-2, with TRBD1 identical over 9 bases. The CDR3 extends over 15 amino acids. J lost 4 bases, V lost 5 bases, and 8 bases had no gene match. CDR3: CASSPRQGGIYGYTF. The CDR3 DNA sequence: TGTGCCAGCAGTCCTAGACAGGGGGGGATCTATGGCTACACCTTC.

This clonotype showed up just a few times. The chain's CDR3 is CSFGREEAFF. The CDR3 bases are TGCAGTTTCGGGAGGGAGGAAGCTTTCTTT. The chain combines TRBV29-1 with TRBJ1-1; no reliable D call. The CDR3 consists of 10 residues. Germline V gives CDR1 SQVTM, CDR2 ANQGSEA. Together with reference TRBV29-1 and TRBJ1-1, the CDR3 gives the full variable domain: SAVISQKPSRDICQRGTSLTIQCQVDSQVTMMFWYRQQPGQSLTLIATANQGSEATYESGFVIDKFPISRPNLTFSTLTVSNMSPEDSSIYLCSFGREEAFFGQGTRLTVV.

There are a few counts of this clonotype. The V call is TRBV5-1, the J call TRBJ2-3, with D unresolved. V dropped 4 bases and J dropped 7 bases, with 7 bases sitting between them. CDR3 size: 11 residues. Germline V CDR1 and CDR2: SGHRS, YFSETQ. The CDR3: CASSPDYTQYF. The CDR3, as DNA: TGCGCCAGCAGCCCCGATTATACGCAGTATTTT.

This chain joins TRBV20-1 and TRBJ1-1; no definite D call. CDR1 and CDR2 from the germline V gene are DFQATT and SNEGSKA (reference sequence). Between the trimmed V and J ends, which lost 5 bases and 1 base, there was a span of 11 bases. The CDR3 is 13 residues long. CDR3 bases: TGCAGTGCTGCCACCGACGGGAACACTGAAGCTTTCTTT. As protein: CSAATDGNTEAFF.

The chain joins TRBV12-3 or TRBV12-4 to TRBJ1-2, with D tentatively TRBD1 (6 bases). V was trimmed by 4 bases and J by 8 bases, leaving 14 bases between them. The CDR3 contains 13 residues. Here the CDR3 DNA reads TGTGCCAGCAGTTCAAACAGGGTAGGCGGCTACACCTTC. This codes for CASSSNRVGGYTF.

This clonotype showed up just a few times. The chain recombines TRBV7-6 with TRBJ2-5; 8 bases line up with TRBD2. The ends lost 4 bases at V and 2 bases at J; junction bases unmatched: 9. Germline CDR1 is SGHVS and CDR2 is FNYEAQ. CDR3 size: 16 residues. The CDR3 sequence is CASSSGGRMRQETQYF. DNA of the CDR3: TGTGCCAGCAGCTCAGGCGGGAGGATGAGGCAAGAGACCCAGTACTTC.

The chain couples TRBV12-3 or TRBV12-4 to TRBJ1-3; possibly TRBD1 for D (5 bases). CDR3 length equals 14 residues. The V end lost 3 bases, the J end lost 4 bases, and 10 bases lay between the germline ends. The CDR3 DNA is TGTGCCAGCAGTTTTGGCAGGGAGGGAAACACCATATATTTT. Translated: CASSFGREGNTIYF.

This clonotype was counted at least ten times. V is TRBV7-6 and J is TRBJ2-7; unclear D gene. The CDR3 runs 13 residues. V was clipped by 1 base and J by 3 bases, with 7 bases between them. Germline CDR1 and CDR2: SGHVS and FNYEAQ. The CDR3, as DNA: TGTGCCAGCAGCTTAGGACCCAACTACGAGCAGTACGTC. It yields the protein CASSLGPNYEQYV.

The V gene is TRBV3-1, the J gene TRBJ2-2, with 10 bases that match TRBD2. Germline lookup yields CDR1 LGHDT and CDR2 YNNKEL (reference sequence). Trimming cost V 0 bases and J 6 bases; bases outside gene matches: 4. The CDR3 length is 16 residues. CDR3 bases: TGTGCCAGCAGCCAAGACCTAGCGGGAGTTGCCGGGGAGCTGTTTTTT. Amino acids: CASSQDLAGVAGELFF.

The chain has TRBV18 and TRBJ1-4; 9 positions agree with TRBD1. The CDR3 runs 15 residues. The J segment lost 8 bases and the V segment lost 0 bases, leaving 4 bases of the junction unmatched. Per the germline V gene, CDR1 is KGHSH and CDR2 is LQKENI. The CDR3 loop reads CASSPPRTGDEKLFF. In DNA form, the CDR3 reads TGTGCCAGCTCACCACCGCGGACAGGGGACGAAAAACTGTTTTTT.

The rearrangement uses TRBV7-6 and TRBJ2-4, with 12 bases that match TRBD2. The junction had 4 bases not matched to a gene; V was cut back by 5 bases and J by 5 bases. This CDR3 is built from 15 residues. From germline, CDR1 is SGHVS and CDR2 FNYEAQ. CDR3 in amino acids: CASSQGLAGQNIQYF. The CDR3 region has the DNA TGTGCCAGCAGCCAGGGACTAGCGGGCCAAAACATTCAGTACTTC.

This clonotype was seen ten or more times. CDR3 sequence: CASSQELVASEQYV. CDR3 DNA sequence: TGTGCCAGCAGCCAAGAATTAGTAGCCTCCGAGCAGTACGTC. This rearrangement joins TRBV4-2 to TRBJ2-7; D remains ambiguous. The CDR3 loop spans 14 amino acids. CDR1 LGHNA and CDR2 YNFKEQ come from the germline V gene. Trimming cost V 0 bases and J 6 bases, with 12 bases left between them.

This clonotype was observed a handful of times. The genes are TRBV24-1 and TRBJ2-1, with TRBD2 matching 12 bases. The V segment lost 7 bases and the J segment 8 bases; nucleotides outside the gene matches: 5. The CDR3 contains 14 residues. Germline CDR1 KGHDR, CDR2 SFDVKD. DNA of the CDR3: TGTGCCACCAGCCTAGCGGGAGGGCCCTATGAGCAGTTCTTC. As protein: CATSLAGGPYEQFF.

This clonotype turned up a few times. The CDR3, as DNA: TGCGCCAGCAGCTTGGGGGAGGGAACAGCTAATGAAAAACTGTTTTTT. It specifies CASSLGEGTANEKLFF. The chain links TRBV5-1 to TRBJ1-4; D is undetermined. V lost 0 bases and J lost 3, with 12 bases in between. This CDR3 region has 16 residues. CDR1 is SGHRS and CDR2 is YFSETQ in the germline V gene.

The rearrangement links TRBV29-1 to TRBJ2-3, with 8 bases identical to TRBD2. The CDR3 runs to 13 residues. Germline values: CDR1 SQVTM, CDR2 ANQGSEA. J was trimmed by 4 bases and V by 4 bases; bases with no gene match: 4. DNA of the CDR3: TGCAGCGTTGGTGTCGGGAGGGCAGATACGCAGTATTTT. This gives the protein CSVGVGRADTQYF.

The sample holds a few counts of this clonotype. V is TRBV5-1 and J is TRBJ1-5; D is uncertain. Trimming took off 0 bases at V and 2 bases at J, with 9 bases between the two ends. The length of the CDR3 is 15 residues. Germline CDR1 and CDR2: SGHRS and YFSETQ. DNA for the CDR3: TGCGCCAGCAGCTTGGACGGAAATGGCAATCAGCCCCAGCATTTT. Its protein is CASSLDGNGNQPQHF.